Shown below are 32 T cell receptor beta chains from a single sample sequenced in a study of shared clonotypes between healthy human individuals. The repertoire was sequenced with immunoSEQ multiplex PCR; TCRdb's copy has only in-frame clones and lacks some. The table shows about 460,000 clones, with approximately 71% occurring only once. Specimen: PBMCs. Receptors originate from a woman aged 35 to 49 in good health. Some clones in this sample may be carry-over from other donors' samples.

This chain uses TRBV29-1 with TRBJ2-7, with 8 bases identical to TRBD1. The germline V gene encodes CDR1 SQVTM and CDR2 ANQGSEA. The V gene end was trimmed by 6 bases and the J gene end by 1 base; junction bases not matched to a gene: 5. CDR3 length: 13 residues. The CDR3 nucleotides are TGCAGCGTCGGGGACAGGACTTCCTACGAGCAGTACTTC. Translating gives CSVGDRTSYEQYF.

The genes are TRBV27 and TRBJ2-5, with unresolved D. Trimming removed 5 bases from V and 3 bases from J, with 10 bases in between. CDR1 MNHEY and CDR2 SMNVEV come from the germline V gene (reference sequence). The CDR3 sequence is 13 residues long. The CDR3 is CASSPRTEETQYF. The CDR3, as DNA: TGTGCCAGCAGTCCCCGGACCGAAGAGACCCAGTACTTC.

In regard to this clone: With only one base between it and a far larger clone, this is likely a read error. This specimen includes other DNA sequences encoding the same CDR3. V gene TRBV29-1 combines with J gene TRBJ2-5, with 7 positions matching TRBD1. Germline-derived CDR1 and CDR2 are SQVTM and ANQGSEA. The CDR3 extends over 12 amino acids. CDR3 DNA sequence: TGCAGCGGAGGGACAGACCAAGAGACTCAGTACTTC. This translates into CSGGTDQETQYF. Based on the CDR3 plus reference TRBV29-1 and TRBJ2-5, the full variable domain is SAVISQKPSRDICQRGTSLTIQCQVDSQVTMMFWYRQQPGQSLTLIATANQGSEATYESGFVIDKFPISRPNLTFSTLTVSNMSPEDSSIYLCSGGTDQETQYFGPGTRLLVL.

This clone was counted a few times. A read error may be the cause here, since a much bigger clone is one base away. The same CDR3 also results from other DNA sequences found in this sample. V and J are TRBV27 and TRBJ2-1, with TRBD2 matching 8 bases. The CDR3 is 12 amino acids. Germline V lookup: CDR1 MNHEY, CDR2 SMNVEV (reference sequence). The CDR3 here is CASRYSGGFLLF. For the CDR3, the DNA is TGTGCCAGCAGGTACAGCGGGGGATTTCTCCTCTTC.

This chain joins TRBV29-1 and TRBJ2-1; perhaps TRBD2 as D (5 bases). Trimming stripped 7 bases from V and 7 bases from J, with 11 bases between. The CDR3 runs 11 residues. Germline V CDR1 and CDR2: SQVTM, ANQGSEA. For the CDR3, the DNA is TGCAGCGCTGGAGGAGCAAATGAGCAGTTCTTC. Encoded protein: CSAGGANEQFF.

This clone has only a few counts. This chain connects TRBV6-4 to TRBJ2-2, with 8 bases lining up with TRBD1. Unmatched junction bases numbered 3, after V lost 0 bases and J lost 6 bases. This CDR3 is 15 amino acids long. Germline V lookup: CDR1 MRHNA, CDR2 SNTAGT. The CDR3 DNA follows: TGTGCCAGCAGTGACTCCCAGGGGGCCCCCGGGGAGCTGTTTTTT. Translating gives CASSDSQGAPGELFF.

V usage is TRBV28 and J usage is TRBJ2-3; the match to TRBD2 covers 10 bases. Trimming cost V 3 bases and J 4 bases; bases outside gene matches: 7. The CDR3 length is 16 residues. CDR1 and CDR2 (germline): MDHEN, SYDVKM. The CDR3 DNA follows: TGTGCCAGCAGTTTTGTAACGCTAGCGGGAGCAGATACGCAGTATTTT. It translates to CASSFVTLAGADTQYF.

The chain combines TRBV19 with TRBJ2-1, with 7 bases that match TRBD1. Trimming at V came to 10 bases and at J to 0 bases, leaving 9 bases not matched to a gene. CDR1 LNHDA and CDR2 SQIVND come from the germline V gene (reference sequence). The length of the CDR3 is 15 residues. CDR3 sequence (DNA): TGTGCCACCCGTTGGGGACAGAGCTCCTACAATGAGCAGTTCTTC. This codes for CATRWGQSSYNEQFF. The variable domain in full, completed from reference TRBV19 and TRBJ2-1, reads DGGITQSPKYLFRKEGQNVTLSCEQNLNHDAMYWYRQDPGQGLRLIYYSQIVNDFQKGDIAEGYSVSREKKESFPLTVTSAQKNPTAFYLCATRWGQSSYNEQFFGPGTRLTVL.

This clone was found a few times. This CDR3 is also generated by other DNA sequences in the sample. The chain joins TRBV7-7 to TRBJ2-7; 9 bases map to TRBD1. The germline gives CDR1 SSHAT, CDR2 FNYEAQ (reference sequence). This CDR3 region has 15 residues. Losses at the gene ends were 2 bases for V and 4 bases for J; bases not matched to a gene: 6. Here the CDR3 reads CASSLRTGGFYEQYF. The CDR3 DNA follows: TGTGCCAGCAGCTTACGAACAGGGGGCTTTTACGAGCAGTACTTC.

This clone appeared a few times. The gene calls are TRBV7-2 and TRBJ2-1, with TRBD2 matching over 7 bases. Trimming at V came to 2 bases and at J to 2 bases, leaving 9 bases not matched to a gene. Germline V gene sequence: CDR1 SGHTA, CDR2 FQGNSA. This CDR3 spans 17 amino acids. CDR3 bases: TGTGCCAGCAGCTTATACAAAAGCGGGGATACCTACAATGAGCAGTTCTTC. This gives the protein CASSLYKSGDTYNEQFF.

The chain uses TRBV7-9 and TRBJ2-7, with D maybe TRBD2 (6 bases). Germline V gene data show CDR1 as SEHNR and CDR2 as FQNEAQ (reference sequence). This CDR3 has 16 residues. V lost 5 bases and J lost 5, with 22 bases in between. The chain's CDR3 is CASSPGVVGTVHEQYF. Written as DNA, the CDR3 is TGTGCCAGCAGCCCGGGGGTCGTGGGGACGGTACACGAGCAGTACTTC.

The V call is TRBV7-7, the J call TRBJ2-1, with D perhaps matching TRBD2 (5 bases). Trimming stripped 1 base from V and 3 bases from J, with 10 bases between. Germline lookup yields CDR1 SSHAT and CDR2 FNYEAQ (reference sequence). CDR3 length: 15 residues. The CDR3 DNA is TGTGCCAGCAGCTTAGAGGCAGGACTCTACAATGAGCAGTTCTTC. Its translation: CASSLEAGLYNEQFF.

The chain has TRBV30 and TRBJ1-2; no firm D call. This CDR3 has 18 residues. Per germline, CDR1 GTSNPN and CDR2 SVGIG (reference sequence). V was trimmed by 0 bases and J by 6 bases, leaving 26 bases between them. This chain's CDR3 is CAWSVSLIAVRRRNGYTF. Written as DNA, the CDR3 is TGTGCCTGGAGTGTATCCCTCATCGCCGTGCGCCGGAGGAATGGCTACACCTTC.

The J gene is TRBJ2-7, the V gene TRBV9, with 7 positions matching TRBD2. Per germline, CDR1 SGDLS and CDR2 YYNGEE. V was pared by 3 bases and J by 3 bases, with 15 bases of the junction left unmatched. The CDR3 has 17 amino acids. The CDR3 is CASSALASAIPRYEQYF. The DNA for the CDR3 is TGTGCCAGCAGCGCACTAGCGTCAGCCATCCCTCGCTACGAGCAGTACTTC.

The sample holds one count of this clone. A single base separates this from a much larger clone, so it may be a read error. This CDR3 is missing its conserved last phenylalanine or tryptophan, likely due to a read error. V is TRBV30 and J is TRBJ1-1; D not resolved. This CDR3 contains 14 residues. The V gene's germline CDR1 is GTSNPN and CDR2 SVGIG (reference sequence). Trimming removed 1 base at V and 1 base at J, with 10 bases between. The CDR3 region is CAWSAWGRNTEAFL. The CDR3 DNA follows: TGTGCCTGGAGTGCTTGGGGAAGGAACACTGAAGCTTTCCTT.

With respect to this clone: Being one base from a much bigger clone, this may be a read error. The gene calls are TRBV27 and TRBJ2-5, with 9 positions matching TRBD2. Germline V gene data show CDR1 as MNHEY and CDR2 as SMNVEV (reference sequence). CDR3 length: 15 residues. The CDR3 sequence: CASSLEAGGPYEQHF. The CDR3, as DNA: TGTGCCAGCAGTTTAGAAGCGGGAGGCCCCTACGAGCAGCACTTC.

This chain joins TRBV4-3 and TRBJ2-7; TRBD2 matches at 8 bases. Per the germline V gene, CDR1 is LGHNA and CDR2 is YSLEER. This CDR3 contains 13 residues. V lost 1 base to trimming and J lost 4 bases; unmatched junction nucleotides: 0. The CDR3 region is CASSQGGRYEQYF. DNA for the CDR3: TGCGCCAGCAGCCAAGGCGGGAGGTACGAGCAGTACTTC.

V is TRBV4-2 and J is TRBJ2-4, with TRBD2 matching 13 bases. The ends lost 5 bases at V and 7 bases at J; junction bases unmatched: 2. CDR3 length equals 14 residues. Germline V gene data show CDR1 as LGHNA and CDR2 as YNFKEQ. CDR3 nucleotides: TGTGCCAGCAGCGGGACTAGCGGGACCAACATTCAGTACTTC. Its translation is CASSGTSGTNIQYF.

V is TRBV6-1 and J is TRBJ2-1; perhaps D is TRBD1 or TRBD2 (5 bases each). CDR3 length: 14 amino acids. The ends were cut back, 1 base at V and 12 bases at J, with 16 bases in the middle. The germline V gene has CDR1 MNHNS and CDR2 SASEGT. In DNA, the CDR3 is TGTGCCAGCAGTGAAGGGGACCCCTCAGACGGGCAGTTCTTC. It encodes CASSEGDPSDGQFF.

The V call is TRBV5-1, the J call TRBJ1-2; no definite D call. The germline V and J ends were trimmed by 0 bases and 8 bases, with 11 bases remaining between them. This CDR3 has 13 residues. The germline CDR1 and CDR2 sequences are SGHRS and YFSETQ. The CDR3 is CASSLGTTGGYTF. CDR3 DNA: TGCGCCAGCAGCTTGGGGACGACTGGGGGCTACACCTTC.

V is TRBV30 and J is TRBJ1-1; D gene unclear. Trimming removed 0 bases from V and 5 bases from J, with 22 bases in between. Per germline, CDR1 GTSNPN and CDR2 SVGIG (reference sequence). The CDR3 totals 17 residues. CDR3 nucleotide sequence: TGTGCCTGGAGTGTAAAGGCTCCGATGGTCACCGGGACTGAAGCTTTCTTT. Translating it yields CAWSVKAPMVTGTEAFF.

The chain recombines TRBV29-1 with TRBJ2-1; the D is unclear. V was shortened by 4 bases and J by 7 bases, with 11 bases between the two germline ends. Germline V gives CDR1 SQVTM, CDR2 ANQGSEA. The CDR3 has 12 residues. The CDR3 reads CSVVLRMNEQFF. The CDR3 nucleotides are TGCAGCGTTGTGCTCCGGATGAATGAGCAGTTCTTC.

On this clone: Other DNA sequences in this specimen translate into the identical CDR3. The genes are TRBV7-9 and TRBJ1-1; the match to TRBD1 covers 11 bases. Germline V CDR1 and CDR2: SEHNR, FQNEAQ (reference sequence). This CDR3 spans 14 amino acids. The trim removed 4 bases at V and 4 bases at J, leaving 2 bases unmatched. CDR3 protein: CASSSGQGVTEAFF. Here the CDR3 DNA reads TGTGCCAGCAGCTCGGGACAGGGGGTCACTGAAGCTTTCTTT.

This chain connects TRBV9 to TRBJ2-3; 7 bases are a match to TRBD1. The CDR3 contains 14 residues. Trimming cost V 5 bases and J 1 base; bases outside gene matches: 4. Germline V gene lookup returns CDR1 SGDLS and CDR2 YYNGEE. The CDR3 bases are TGTGCCAGCAGACCAGGACAGGGCACAGATACGCAGTATTTT. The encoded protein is CASRPGQGTDTQYF.

The CDR3 nucleotides are TGTGCCAGCAGCCCCAGGGGTAGCGGGGTTAAAGAGACCCAGTACTTC. Translating gives CASSPRGSGVKETQYF. The V and J genes are TRBV7-9 and TRBJ2-5; TRBD2 aligns across 8 bases. V lost 5 bases, J lost 3 bases, and 11 bases stayed unmatched. The CDR3 is 16 amino acids. The germline V gene has CDR1 SEHNR and CDR2 FQNEAQ (reference sequence).

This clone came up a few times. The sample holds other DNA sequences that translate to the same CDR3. This CDR3 is CASSGGYEQYF. The DNA of the CDR3 is TGCGCCAGCAGCGGAGGTTACGAGCAGTACTTC. The genes are TRBV5-1 and TRBJ2-7; a weak D match, TRBD2 (5 bases). The CDR3 loop spans 11 amino acids. The germline V gene encodes CDR1 SGHRS and CDR2 YFSETQ. Trimming pared 4 bases from V and 4 bases from J, leaving 6 bases between.

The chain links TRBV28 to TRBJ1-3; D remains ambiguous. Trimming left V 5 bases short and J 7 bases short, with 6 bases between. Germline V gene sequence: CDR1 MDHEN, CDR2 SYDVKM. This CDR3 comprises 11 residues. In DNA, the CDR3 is TGTGCCAGCAGTCTCGACAACACCATATATTTT. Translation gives CASSLDNTIYF.

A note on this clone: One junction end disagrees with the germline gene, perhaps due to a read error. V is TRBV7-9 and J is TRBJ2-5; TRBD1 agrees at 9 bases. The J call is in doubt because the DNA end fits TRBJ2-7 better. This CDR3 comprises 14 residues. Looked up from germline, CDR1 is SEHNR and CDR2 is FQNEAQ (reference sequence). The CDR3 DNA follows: TGTGCCGGCAGCCTAGGACAGGGGATGGACGAGCAGTACTTC. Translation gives CAGSLGQGMDEQYF.

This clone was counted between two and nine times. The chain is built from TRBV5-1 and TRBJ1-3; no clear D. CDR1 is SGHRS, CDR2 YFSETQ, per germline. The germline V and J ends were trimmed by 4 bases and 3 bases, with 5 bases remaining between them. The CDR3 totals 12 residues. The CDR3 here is CASSEDGNTIYF. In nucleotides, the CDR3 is TGCGCCAGCAGCGAGGATGGAAACACCATATATTTT.

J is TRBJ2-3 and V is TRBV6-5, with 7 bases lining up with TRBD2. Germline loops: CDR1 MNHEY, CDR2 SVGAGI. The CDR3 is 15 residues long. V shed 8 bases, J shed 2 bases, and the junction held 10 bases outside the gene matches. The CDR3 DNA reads TGTGCCAGCCGCAGTCCGGGGGGTTCCACAGATACGCAGTATTTT. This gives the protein CASRSPGGSTDTQYF.

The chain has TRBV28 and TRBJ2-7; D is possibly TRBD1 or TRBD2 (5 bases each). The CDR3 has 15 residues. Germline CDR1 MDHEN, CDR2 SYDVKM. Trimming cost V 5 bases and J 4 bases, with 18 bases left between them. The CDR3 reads CASSPMVGAPYEQYF. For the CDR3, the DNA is TGTGCCAGCAGTCCAATGGTCGGGGCGCCATACGAGCAGTACTTC.

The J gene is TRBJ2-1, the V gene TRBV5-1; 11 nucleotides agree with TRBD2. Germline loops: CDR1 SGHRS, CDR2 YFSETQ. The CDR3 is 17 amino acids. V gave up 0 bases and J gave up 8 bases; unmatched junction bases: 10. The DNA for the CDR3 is TGCGCCAGCAGCTTGGGGGGACTAGCGGTACAGGTGGATGAGCAGTTCTTC. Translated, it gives CASSLGGLAVQVDEQFF.